This T cell receptor beta chain was retrieved from a study of T cell responses to AZD1222 COVID-19 vaccine. V shed 0 bases and J shed 10 bases, with 14 bases lying between them. This CDR3 region has 15 residues. The germline gives CDR1 SGHKS, CDR2 YYEKEE (reference sequence). Using immunoSEQ multiplex PCR, the repertoire was profiled, and TCRdb retains in-frame clones only, with some absent. This sample yields about 110,000 clones, of which around 82% are seen a single time; around 4.6% belongs to the top ten. Material: peripheral blood, obtained on day 0 of AZD1222 vaccination. The chain carries TRBV5-5 and TRBJ1-6; D remains unclear. The clonotype was recovered from an adult in good health. Written as DNA, the CDR3 is TGTGCCAGCAGCTTGGCCTTCGGGGTTATCTCACCCCTCCACTTT. Translated, it gives CASSLAFGVISPLHF. Full variable domain (missing parts from reference TRBV5-5 and TRBJ1-6): DAGVTQSPTHLIKTRGQQVTLRCSPISGHKSVSWYQQVLGQGPQFIFQYYEKEERGRGNFPDRFSARQFPNYSSELNVNALLLGDSALYLCASSLAFGVISPLHFGNGTRLTVT.